A selection of T cell receptor beta chains follows, all from one sample in a study of blood T cell repertoires in COVID-19. Assay used: immunoSEQ multiplex PCR; TCRdb lists only in-frame clones, some missing. The sample yields about 210,000 clones, around 81% seen once. What was sequenced was PBMCs or T cells enriched from blood (not recorded which). The source is a woman aged 45 to 65 with acute COVID-19. The CDR3 runs from the conserved cysteine through the conserved F or W. Fields, in order: clone size, J gene, D gene, V gene, CDR3 DNA, CDR3 protein. The D gene is left open where the match is weak. A clone size is listed for some rows: how often the clone was seen (once, few, many), or a class if it is expanded.

- | TRBJ2-2 | - | TRBV28 | TGTGCCAGCAGTTTACAGTCTCCGGGAATCGGGGAGCTGTTTTTT | CASSLQSPGIGELFF
- | TRBJ1-2 | - | TRBV29-1 | TGCAGCGTTGACAGACAGCTTAACTATGGCTACACCTTC | CSVDRQLNYGYTF
- | TRBJ2-7 | - | TRBV10-3 | TGTGCCATCGGGGCAGCCTTGGGCCGTTACGAGCAGTACTTC | CAIGAALGRYEQYF
- | TRBJ2-2 | TRBD2 | TRBV10-1 | TGCGCCAGCAGCTCAATAGGACTAGCGGGAGACTACACCGGGGAGCTGTTTTTT | CASSSIGLAGDYTGELFF
- | TRBJ1-1 | - | TRBV18 | TGTGCCAGCTCACCCGTGGCAGGGCTCACTGAAGCTTTCTTT | CASSPVAGLTEAFF
- | TRBJ2-1 | TRBD1 | TRBV5-1 | TGCGCCAGCCGCCGGACAGGGGACAATGAGCAGTTCTTC | CASRRTGDNEQFF
few | TRBJ2-7 | TRBD1 | TRBV19 | TGTGCCAGTAATCCCGGGACAGGTGCCTACGAGCAGTACTTC | CASNPGTGAYEQYF
few | TRBJ2-7 | - | TRBV7-9 | TGTGCCAGCAGCTTGCTCAACACCTACGAGCAGTACTTC | CASSLLNTYEQYF
- | TRBJ1-5 | TRBD1 | TRBV28 | TGTGCCAGCAGGCCAGACAGGGGGCGAAGTCAGCCCCAGCATTTT | CASRPDRGRSQPQHF
- | TRBJ2-6 | - | TRBV7-3 | TGTGCCAGCAGCCAGGGGTTTTCCGCCTACTCTGGGGCCAACGTCCTGACTTTC | CASSQGFSAYSGANVLTF
once | TRBJ1-2 | TRBD1 | TRBV29-1 | TGCAGCGTTCGGACAGGGGGCAACTATGGCTACACCTTC | CSVRTGGNYGYTF
- | TRBJ1-6 | TRBD1 | TRBV27 | TGTGCCAGCAGTTTATCTACAGGGGCGAGTTCACCCCTCCACTTT | CASSLSTGASSPLHF
- | TRBJ2-3 | - | TRBV2 | TGTGCCAGCAGTGACAGGGGAGGCACAGATACGCAGTATTTT | CASSDRGGTDTQYF
- | TRBJ2-5 | TRBD2 | TRBV9 | TGTGCCAGCAGCGTAGGGCTAGCGGCGGGGCGGGAGACCCAGTACTTC | CASSVGLAAGRETQYF
- | TRBJ2-2 | TRBD2 | TRBV15 | TGTGCCACCGGTCTAGCGGGAGTGGTGGAGCTGTTTTTT | CATGLAGVVELFF
- | TRBJ1-5 | - | TRBV7-2 | TGTGCCAGCAGCTTAGGAGGCGCTGGGGGGAGGCCTCAGCCCCAGCATTTT | CASSLGGAGGRPQPQHF
- | TRBJ2-6 | TRBD2 | TRBV15 | TGTGCCACCAGCGCCCCCGGGACTAGGGAGGGACTATCTGGGGCCAACGTCCTGACTTTC | CATSAPGTREGLSGANVLTF
- | TRBJ1-1 | - | TRBV7-9 | TGTGCCAGCAGCTCCCGGTGGGAAGCTTTCTTT | CASSSRWEAFF
- | TRBJ1-5 | - | TRBV12-1 | TGTGCCAGCAGCCCCCCTTATAGGAGCGGCAATCAGCCCCAGCATTTT | CASSPPYRSGNQPQHF
- | TRBJ1-2 | - | TRBV6-2/TRBV6-3 | TGTGCCAGCAGCCCCCCTCCGGGACACGAATTATATGGCTACACCTTC | CASSPPPGHELYGYTF
- | TRBJ1-2 | - | TRBV27 | TGTGCCAGCAGCACCAGGGGACCCTATGGCTACACCTTC | CASSTRGPYGYTF
- | TRBJ2-5 | - | TRBV19 | TGTGCCAGTAGTATACCAGGGGTTCAGACCCAGTACTTC | CASSIPGVQTQYF
once | TRBJ2-2 | TRBD1 | TRBV5-1 | TGCGCCAGCAGCAAGACAGGGTTGCGTAACACCGGGGAGCTGTTTTTT | CASSKTGLRNTGELFF
- | TRBJ1-2 | - | TRBV7-9 | TGTGCCAGCAGCTTACGAGAAGCTGGCTACACCTTC | CASSLREAGYTF
- | TRBJ1-3 | - | TRBV30 | TGTGCCTGGAGTCCTCTCGTGGGGGCGGCCGGAAACACCATATATTTT | CAWSPLVGAAGNTIYF
- | TRBJ2-7 | TRBD2 | TRBV29-1 | TGCAGCGCCGGAGGACTAGCGGAGGGCCTCACCTACGAGCAGTACTTC | CSAGGLAEGLTYEQYF
- | TRBJ2-3 | - | TRBV7-2 | TGTGCCAGCAGCTTAGAACCCACAATTCGTGGCACAGATACGCAGTATTTT | CASSLEPTIRGTDTQYF
- | TRBJ1-6 | - | TRBV7-9 | TGTGCCAGCAGCTTAGAAGGAACAGGCAATTCACCCCTCCACTTT | CASSLEGTGNSPLHF
- | TRBJ2-6 | TRBD1 | TRBV18 | TGTGCCAGCTCACCGCAGACAGGGGGCGGCTCTGGGGCCAACGTCCTGACTTTC | CASSPQTGGGSGANVLTF
- | TRBJ2-1 | TRBD1 | TRBV19 | TGTGCCAGTAGTAGAAACCGGGACAGGGGTTACTACAATGAGCAGTTCTTC | CASSRNRDRGYYNEQFF
- | TRBJ1-2 | - | TRBV11-2 | TGTGCCAGCAGCGGAGGGACGCGGGGCTATGGCTACACCTTC | CASSGGTRGYGYTF
once | TRBJ1-1 | - | TRBV18 | TGTGCCAGCTCACCAATAACAGGATTCACTGAAGCTTTCTTT | CASSPITGFTEAFF
- | TRBJ1-1 | - | TRBV18 | TGTGCCAGCTCACCCCGGCCGGGGGGGGACACTGAAGCTTTCTTT | CASSPRPGGDTEAFF
- | TRBJ1-2 | - | TRBV5-1 | TGCGCCAGCAGCCCGAGACAGGCTCCCCTCTATGGCTACACCTTC | CASSPRQAPLYGYTF
few | TRBJ2-7 | - | TRBV7-2 | TGTGCCAGCAGCTCGTCCCCCTCCTACGAGCAGTACTTC | CASSSSPSYEQYF
few | TRBJ1-1 | TRBD1 | TRBV11-2 | TGTGCCAGCAGCTTTGGAGGGACAGGGAACGCTTTCTTT | CASSFGGTGNAFF
- | TRBJ1-6 | TRBD1 | TRBV7-2 | TGTGCCAGCAGCTTAAATCCGGGACAGGGGAATTCACCCCTCCACTTT | CASSLNPGQGNSPLHF
- | TRBJ1-3 | TRBD1 | TRBV27 | TGTGCCAGCAGTTTAAGGGGGCAGGGAAACACCATATATTTT | CASSLRGQGNTIYF
once | TRBJ1-4 | - | TRBV19 | TGTGCCAGTAGTATATATGGGGGCGGCGATGAAAAACTGTTTTTT | CASSIYGGGDEKLFF
- | TRBJ1-1 | TRBD1 | TRBV4-3 | TGCGCCAGCAGCCAAGGGGGACAGATGAACACTGAAGCTTTCTTT | CASSQGGQMNTEAFF
- | TRBJ2-3 | - | TRBV6-5 | TGTGCCAGCAGTCGGGGGACCCAGAGCACAGATACGCAGTATTTT | CASSRGTQSTDTQYF
- | TRBJ1-6 | - | TRBV5-5 | TGTGCCAGCAGCTTGGGGGGACATCTCTGGGAAAATTCACCCCTCCACTTT | CASSLGGHLWENSPLHF
- | TRBJ1-1 | - | TRBV28 | TGTGCCAGCAGTCTAGACTCACGGACTGAAGCTTTCTTT | CASSLDSRTEAFF
- | TRBJ1-5 | - | TRBV19 | TGTGCCAGTAGTGCCAGGGTATCGAGCAATCAGCCCCAGCATTTT | CASSARVSSNQPQHF
- | TRBJ1-2 | TRBD1 | TRBV7-2 | TGTGCCAGCAGCTTAGACCCAGGGGGCGGCTATGGCTACACCTTC | CASSLDPGGGYGYTF
- | TRBJ2-3 | TRBD1 | TRBV24-1 | TGTGCCACCAGTGATTTAGTACGGACAGGGTCAGATACGCAGTATTTT | CATSDLVRTGSDTQYF
once | TRBJ2-2 | TRBD2 | TRBV7-2 | TGTGCCAGCAGCTTAGACCTAGCGGGCGAGACCGGGGAGCTGTTTTTT | CASSLDLAGETGELFF
- | TRBJ2-5 | - | TRBV7-9 | TGTGCCAGCAGCTTAGCTTTTGCGGAGACCCAGTACTTC | CASSLAFAETQYF
- | TRBJ2-7 | TRBD2 | TRBV7-2 | TGTGCCAGCAGCTTAGGTGGGGGGGTCGAGACCTACGAGCAGTACTTC | CASSLGGGVETYEQYF
- | TRBJ1-4 | TRBD1 | TRBV3-1/TRBV3-2 | TGTGCCAGCAGCCAGGGACAGGAGGCAACTAATGAAAAACTGTTTTTT | CASSQGQEATNEKLFF
- | TRBJ2-2 | - | TRBV18 | TGTGCCAGCTCACCACCAGCGCACCCCGGGGAGCTGTTTTTT | CASSPPAHPGELFF
- | TRBJ2-7 | TRBD2 | TRBV7-2 | TGTGCCAGCAGCTTCACTAGCGGGAGTAGCTACGAGCAGTACTTC | CASSFTSGSSYEQYF
few | TRBJ1-3 | - | TRBV6-2/TRBV6-3 | TGTGCCAGCAGTTATCCGCTTCGTCGGGGGGCATCTGGAAACACCATATATTTT | CASSYPLRRGASGNTIYF
once | TRBJ2-1 | - | TRBV6-2/TRBV6-3 | TGTGCCAGCAGTTCTCAGGGGAGCTCCTACAATGAGCAGTTCTTC | CASSSQGSSYNEQFF
few | TRBJ2-5 | TRBD2 | TRBV5-1 | TGCGCCAGCAGCTTTAAGGCGGGAGAAGAGACCCAGTACTTC | CASSFKAGEETQYF
few | TRBJ2-3 | - | TRBV6-2/TRBV6-3 | TGTGCCAGCAGTTCAGGGGCAACAGGATTCACAGATACGCAGTATTTT | CASSSGATGFTDTQYF
once | TRBJ1-1 | - | TRBV28 | TGTGCCAGCAGTTTGCAGCAGGGTGGCACTGAAGCTTTCTTT | CASSLQQGGTEAFF